This TCR beta chain comes out of a study of metastatic and nonmetastatic thyroid tumors. Study at large: Where malignant and benign thyroid patients were concerned, repertoires were compared across blood and tumor or nodule tissue. Overall study results and limits: As reported, TCR beta diversity in blood and tumor was significantly higher in malignant thyroid tumors than in benign nodules.

As originally analysed: To classify distant metastasis in papillary thyroid cancer, a model was built from CDR3 differences across clinicopathological groups. Through MiXCR, TCRdb re-clonotyped the PCR reads. The V and J calls here are based on TCRdb, not the publication. The repertoire holds tens of thousands of clones, with just over 35% as singletons. All patients were treatment-naive before thyroid surgery. This CDR3 is built from 16 residues. V was pared by 5 bases and J by 2 bases, with 5 bases of the junction left unmatched. In its sample, this clone was seen a few times. What it binds is unknown.

The chain combines TRBV12-3 or TRBV12-4 with TRBJ2-2; 10 nucleotides agree with TRBD1. This clonotype was obtained from a female donor with papillary thyroid cancer or a benign thyroid nodule (not recorded which). Some clones in this sample may be carry-over from other donors' samples. Specimen: tumor tissue. The CDR3 DNA is TGTGCCAGCAGTCGGACAGGGGGGACAAACACCGGGGAGCTGTTTTTT. Residues: CASSRTGGTNTGELFF.